The source of this T cell receptor (beta chain) is a study of blood T cells in healthy people across ages. The study, taken as a whole, reports: Diversity was higher, and naive CD4+ cells more numerous, in long-lived donors than in aged donors.

In germline, CDR1 is DFQATT, CDR2 SNEGSKA (reference sequence). V dropped 3 bases and J dropped 0 bases, with 6 bases sitting between them. The CDR3 has 13 amino acids. Each sample gave at least 7 million isolated PBMCs. This clonotype has more than one count but fewer than ten. Antigen specificity is unknown. It was with a sample-barcoded 5' primer and a J-beta primer mix that a second PCR of roughly 7 to 12 cycles was run. A single record per CDR3 protein comes from TCRdb applying MiXCR to the 5' RACE reads. The sample lists about 720,000 distinct CDR3 sequences, 22% occurring once. Sequenced sample: blood. This rearrangement joins TRBV20-1 to TRBJ2-4, with D uncertain. This TCR was recovered from a man between 70 and 80 years old in good health. In DNA, the CDR3 is TGCAGTGCTAGCGACCCAGCCAAAAACATTCAGTACTTC. Translation gives CSASDPAKNIQYF.